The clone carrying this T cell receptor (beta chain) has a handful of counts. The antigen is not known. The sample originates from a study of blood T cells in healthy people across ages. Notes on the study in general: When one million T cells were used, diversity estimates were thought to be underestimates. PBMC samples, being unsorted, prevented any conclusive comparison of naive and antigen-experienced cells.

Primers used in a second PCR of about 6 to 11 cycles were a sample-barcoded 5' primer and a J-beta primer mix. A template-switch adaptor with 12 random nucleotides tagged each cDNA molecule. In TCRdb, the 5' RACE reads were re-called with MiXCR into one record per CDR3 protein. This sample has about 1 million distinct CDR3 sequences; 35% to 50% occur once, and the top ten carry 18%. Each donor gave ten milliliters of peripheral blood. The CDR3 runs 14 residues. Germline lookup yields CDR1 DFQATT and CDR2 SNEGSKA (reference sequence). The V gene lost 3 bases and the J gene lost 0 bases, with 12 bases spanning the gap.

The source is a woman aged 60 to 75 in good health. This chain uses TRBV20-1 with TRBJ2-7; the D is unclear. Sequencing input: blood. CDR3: CSASRPDFSYEQYF. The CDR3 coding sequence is TGCAGTGCTAGCCGGCCGGATTTCTCCTACGAGCAGTACTTC.